The entry below gives a single T cell receptor (beta chain) sequence along with its context. This clonotype was found many times. Its antigen has not been determined. No much larger clone exists at a distance of one base, and base qualities are not known. From its cysteine to its phenylalanine, the CDR3 spans 12 amino acids. The entry retains the CDR3 DNA only, 36 bases that are in frame from base 1. The V end loses 5 bases and the J end loses 7 bases, and a stretch of 14 bases separates them. According to the germline V gene, CDR1 reads SQVTM and CDR2 reads ANQGSEA. Only healthy Caucasian donors were included. Three pairs of female monozygotic twins, all aged roughly 18 to 30 years, made up the twin cohort. RNA for TCR libraries was isolated from peripheral blood mononuclear cells. To prepare the library, 5' RACE was applied. The instrument was an Illumina HiSeq 2000. Template switching added a universal primer binding site, and the final cDNA carried a unique molecular identifier that allowed TCR cDNA molecules to be counted accurately. Specific primers in the conserved constant-segment region were used to synthesize first-strand cDNA for TCR alpha and beta chains. To control for contamination, every cDNA library was double barcoded, receiving both a SMART-Mk sample barcode and Illumina barcodes. TruSeq adapter sequences, together with Illumina sample barcodes, were added in two successive PCR steps. TCR alpha and beta cDNA libraries were sequenced on the Illumina HiSeq platform with custom primers. The source study handled its data this way. Raw reads were processed with MiGEC to extract unique molecular identifiers, and MiXCR was used to determine CDR3 positions. For each individual, recombination models were inferred using an EM algorithm with the repgenHMM and IGoR tools. The tcR package in R was used for shared clonotype analysis, with sharing normalized by the product of cloneset sizes. Out-of-frame nonproductive sequences were analyzed to study raw recombination free of thymic and clonal selection effects. TCRdb redid the processing of the public reads, applying fastp at Q25 and MiXCR, and retained in-frame beta chains. Every CDR3 protein is listed once, alongside the most common genes and DNA of its rows. Here the V and J calls rest on TCRdb's processing, not on the authors' analysis. Within this sample are roughly 630,000 distinct CDR3 sequences, with just over 7% of them counted one time only. The leading ten clones occupy 1.6% of the sample.

The sample comes from a study of identical twins (dated by TCRdb to about 2016). For the study in its entirety: TCR alpha and beta repertoires from monozygotic twins, unrelated adults of various ages and cord blood were deep-sequenced to test whether fetal clonotypes persist. To rule out contamination, the twin experiments were replicated at different times with different library preparation protocols. On the study overall, not on this receptor specifically: Invariant T cells such as MAIT and iNKT could partly confound zero-insertion analyses, though diverse VJ usage argued against this for most clonotypes. Compared with coincidental sharing between unrelated individuals, out-of-frame TCR alpha sequences shared between twins showed an excess of sequences with low generation probability. Because the same donors could not be followed over many years, the conclusions depended on cross-sectional statistical analysis. A weaker excess of twin sharing was found in beta out-of-frame sequences because the signal-to-noise ratio was lowered by fewer shared sequences. Abundant cord blood beta clonotypes had fewer insertions, young adult naive repertoires showed a similar but weaker trend, and memory repertoires showed no such trend. Recombination models systematically underestimated out-of-frame TCR alpha sharing in monozygotic twins but agreed with sharing between unrelated individuals.

These data also featured in a second study, about yellow fever vaccine responses in identical twins. The second publication reports: The authors reported that the T cell response to vaccination in identical twins appeared partly convergent and partly personalized. The study precisely tracked vaccine-responding T cell clones in identical twins.

This clonotype was obtained from a woman in her late teens or twenties in good health. Recombination connected TRBV29-1 to TRBJ2-5; the D gene is perhaps TRBD1, from 5 matching bases. Sequencing was carried out using PBMCs. Read as DNA, the sequence is TGCAGCGTTTTCGTTCAGGGTTTGACCCAGTACTTC. Its amino acids are CSVFVQGLTQYF. With the portions outside the CDR3 filled from the reference TRBV29-1 and TRBJ2-5 genes, the complete variable region becomes SAVISQKPSRDICQRGTSLTIQCQVDSQVTMMFWYRQQPGQSLTLIATANQGSEATYESGFVIDKFPISRPNLTFSTLTVSNMSPEDSSIYLCSVFVQGLTQYFGPGTRLLVL.